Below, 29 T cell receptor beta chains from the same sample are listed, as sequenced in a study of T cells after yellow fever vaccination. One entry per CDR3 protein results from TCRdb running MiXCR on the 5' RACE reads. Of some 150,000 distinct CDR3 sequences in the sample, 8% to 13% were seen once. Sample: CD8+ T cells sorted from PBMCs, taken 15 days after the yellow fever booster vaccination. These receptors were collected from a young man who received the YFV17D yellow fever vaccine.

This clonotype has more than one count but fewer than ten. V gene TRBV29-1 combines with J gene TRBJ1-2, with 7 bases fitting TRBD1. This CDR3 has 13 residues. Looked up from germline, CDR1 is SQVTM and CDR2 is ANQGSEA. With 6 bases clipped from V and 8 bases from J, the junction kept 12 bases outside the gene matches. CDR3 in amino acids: CSVPRRGGQGYTF. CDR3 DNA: TGCAGCGTCCCCAGGCGGGGGGGACAGGGCTACACCTTC.

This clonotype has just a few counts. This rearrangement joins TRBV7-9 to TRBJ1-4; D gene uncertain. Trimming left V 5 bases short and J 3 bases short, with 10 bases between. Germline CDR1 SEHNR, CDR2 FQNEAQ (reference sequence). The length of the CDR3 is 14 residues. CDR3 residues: CASSPVLPNEKLFF. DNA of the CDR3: TGTGCCAGCAGCCCCGTCCTCCCTAATGAAAAACTGTTTTTT.

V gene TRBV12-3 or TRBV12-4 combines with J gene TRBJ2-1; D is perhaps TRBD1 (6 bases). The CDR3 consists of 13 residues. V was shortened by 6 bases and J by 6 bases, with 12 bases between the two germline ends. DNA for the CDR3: TGTGCCAGCAGCACCACAGGGAGCAATGAGCAGTTCTTC. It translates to CASSTTGSNEQFF.

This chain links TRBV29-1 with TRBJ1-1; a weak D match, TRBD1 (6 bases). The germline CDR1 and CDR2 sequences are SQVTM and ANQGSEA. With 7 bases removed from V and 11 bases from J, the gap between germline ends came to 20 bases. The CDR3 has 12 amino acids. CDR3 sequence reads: CSASRGRDSAFF. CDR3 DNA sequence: TGCAGCGCATCAAGGGGGAGGGACTCGGCTTTCTTT.

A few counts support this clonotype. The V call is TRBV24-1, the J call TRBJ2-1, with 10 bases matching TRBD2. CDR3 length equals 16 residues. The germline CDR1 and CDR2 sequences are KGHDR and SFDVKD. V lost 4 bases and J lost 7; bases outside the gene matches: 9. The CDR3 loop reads CATSEPTSGVGNEQFF. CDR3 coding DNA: TGTGCCACCAGTGAACCCACTAGCGGGGTAGGGAATGAGCAGTTCTTC.

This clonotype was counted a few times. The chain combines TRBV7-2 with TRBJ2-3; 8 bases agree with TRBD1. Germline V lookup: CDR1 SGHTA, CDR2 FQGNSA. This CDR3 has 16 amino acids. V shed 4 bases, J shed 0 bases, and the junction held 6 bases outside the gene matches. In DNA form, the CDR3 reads TGTGCCAGCAGCTCGGACAGGGAAACTAGCACAGATACGCAGTATTTT. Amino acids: CASSSDRETSTDTQYF.

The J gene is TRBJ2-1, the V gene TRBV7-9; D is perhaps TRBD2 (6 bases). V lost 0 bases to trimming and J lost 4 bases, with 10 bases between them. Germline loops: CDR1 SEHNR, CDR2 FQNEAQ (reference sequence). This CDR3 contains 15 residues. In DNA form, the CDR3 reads TGTGCCAGCAGCTTAGCACGGGGGTCGTACAATGAGCAGTTCTTC. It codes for CASSLARGSYNEQFF.

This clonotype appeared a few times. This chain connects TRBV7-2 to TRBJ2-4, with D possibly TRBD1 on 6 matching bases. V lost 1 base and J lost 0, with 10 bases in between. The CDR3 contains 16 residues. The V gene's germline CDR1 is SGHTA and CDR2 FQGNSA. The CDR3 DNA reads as TGTGCCAGCAGCTTAGTCCCAGGGGTAGCCAAAAACATTCAGTACTTC. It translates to CASSLVPGVAKNIQYF.

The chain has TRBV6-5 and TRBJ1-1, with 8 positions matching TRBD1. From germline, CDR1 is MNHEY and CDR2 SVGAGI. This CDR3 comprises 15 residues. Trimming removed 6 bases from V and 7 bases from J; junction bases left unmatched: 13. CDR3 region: CASSPLTGAFSEAFF. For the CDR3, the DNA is TGTGCCAGCAGCCCCTTGACAGGGGCTTTTAGTGAAGCTTTCTTT.

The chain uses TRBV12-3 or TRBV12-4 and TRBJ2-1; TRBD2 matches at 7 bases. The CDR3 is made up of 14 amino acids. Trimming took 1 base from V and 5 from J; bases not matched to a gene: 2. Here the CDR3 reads CASSLVGGDNEQFF. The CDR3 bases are TGTGCCAGCAGTTTAGTGGGGGGGGACAATGAGCAGTTCTTC.

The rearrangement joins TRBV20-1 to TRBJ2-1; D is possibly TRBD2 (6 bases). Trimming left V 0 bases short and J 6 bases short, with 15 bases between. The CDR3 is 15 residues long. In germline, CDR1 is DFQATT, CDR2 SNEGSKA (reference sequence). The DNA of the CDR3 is TGCAGTGCTAGAGATACTGGCGGGGTTACCAATGAGCAGTTCTTC. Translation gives CSARDTGGVTNEQFF.

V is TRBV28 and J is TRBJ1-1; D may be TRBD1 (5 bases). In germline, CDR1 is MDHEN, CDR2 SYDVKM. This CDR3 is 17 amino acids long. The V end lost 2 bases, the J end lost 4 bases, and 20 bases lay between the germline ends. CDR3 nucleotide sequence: TGTGCCAGCAGTTTAAGCGGCCATCAGGGACCCGGCACTGAAGCTTTCTTT. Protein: CASSLSGHQGPGTEAFF.

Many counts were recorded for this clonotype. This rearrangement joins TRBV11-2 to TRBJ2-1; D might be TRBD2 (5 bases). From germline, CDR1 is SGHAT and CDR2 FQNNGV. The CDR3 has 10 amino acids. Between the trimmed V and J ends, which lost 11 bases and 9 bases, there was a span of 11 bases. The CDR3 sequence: CAEGATEQFF. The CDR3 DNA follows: TGTGCCGAGGGAGCAACTGAGCAGTTCTTC.

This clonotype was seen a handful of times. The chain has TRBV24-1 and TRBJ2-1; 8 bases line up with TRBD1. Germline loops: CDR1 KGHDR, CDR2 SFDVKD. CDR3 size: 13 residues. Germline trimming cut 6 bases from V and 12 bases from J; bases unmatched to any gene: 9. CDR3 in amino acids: CATSRDRSFGQFF. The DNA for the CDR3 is TGTGCCACCAGTAGGGACAGGTCCTTCGGGCAGTTCTTC.

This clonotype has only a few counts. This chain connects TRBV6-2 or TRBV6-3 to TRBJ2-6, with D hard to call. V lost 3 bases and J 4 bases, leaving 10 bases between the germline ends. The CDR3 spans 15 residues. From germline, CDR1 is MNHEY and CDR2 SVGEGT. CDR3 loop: CASSYAARGANVLTF. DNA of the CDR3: TGTGCCAGCAGTTATGCGGCCCGGGGGGCCAACGTCCTGACTTTC.

Here the CDR3 reads CASSYPHEAFF. Here the CDR3 DNA reads TGTGCCAGCAGTTACCCGCACGAAGCTTTCTTT. The chain carries TRBV6-2 or TRBV6-3 and TRBJ1-1, with no clear D. This CDR3 is built from 11 residues. The germline gives CDR1 MNHEY, CDR2 SVGEGT. The V gene lost 2 bases and the J gene lost 8 bases, with 6 bases spanning the gap.

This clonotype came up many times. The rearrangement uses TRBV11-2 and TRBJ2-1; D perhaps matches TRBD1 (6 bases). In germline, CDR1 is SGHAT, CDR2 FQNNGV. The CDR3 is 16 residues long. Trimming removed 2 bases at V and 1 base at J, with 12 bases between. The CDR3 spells CASSLFWTASYNEQFF. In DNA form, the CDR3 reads TGTGCCAGCAGCTTATTCTGGACAGCATCCTACAATGAGCAGTTCTTC.

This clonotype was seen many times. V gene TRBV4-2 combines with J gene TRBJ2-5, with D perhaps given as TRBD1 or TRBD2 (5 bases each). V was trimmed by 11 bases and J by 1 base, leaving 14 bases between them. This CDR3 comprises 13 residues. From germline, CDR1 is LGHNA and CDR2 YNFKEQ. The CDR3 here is CAAGVGPQETQYF. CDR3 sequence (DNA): TGTGCCGCCGGAGTGGGACCCCAAGAGACCCAGTACTTC.

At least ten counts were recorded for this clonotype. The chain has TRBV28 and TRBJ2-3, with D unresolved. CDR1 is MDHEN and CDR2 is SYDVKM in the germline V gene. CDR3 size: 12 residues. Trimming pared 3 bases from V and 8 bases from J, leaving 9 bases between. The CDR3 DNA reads TGTGCCAGCAGTTTCTCAGGAGCTACGCAGTATTTT. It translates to CASSFSGATQYF.

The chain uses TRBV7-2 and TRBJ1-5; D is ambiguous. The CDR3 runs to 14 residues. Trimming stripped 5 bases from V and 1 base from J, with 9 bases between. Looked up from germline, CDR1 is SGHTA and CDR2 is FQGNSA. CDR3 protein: CASSPPGSNQPQHF. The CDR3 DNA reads TGTGCCAGCAGCCCCCCCGGGAGCAATCAGCCCCAGCATTTT.

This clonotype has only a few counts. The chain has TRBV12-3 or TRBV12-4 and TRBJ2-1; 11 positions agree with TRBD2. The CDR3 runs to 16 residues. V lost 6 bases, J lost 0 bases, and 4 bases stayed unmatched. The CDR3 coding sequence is TGTGCCAGCAGCCCTAGCGGGGGGTCCTCCTACAATGAGCAGTTCTTC. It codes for CASSPSGGSSYNEQFF.

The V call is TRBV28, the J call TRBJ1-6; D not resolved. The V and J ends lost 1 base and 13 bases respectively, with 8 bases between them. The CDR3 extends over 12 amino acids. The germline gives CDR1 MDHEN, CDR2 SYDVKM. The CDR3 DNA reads TGTGCCAGCAGTTTATACAGCCCGCCCCTCCACTTT. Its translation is CASSLYSPPLHF.

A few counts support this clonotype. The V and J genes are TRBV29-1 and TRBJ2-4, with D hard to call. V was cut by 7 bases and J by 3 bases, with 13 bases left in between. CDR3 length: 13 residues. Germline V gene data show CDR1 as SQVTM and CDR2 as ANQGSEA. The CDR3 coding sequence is TGCAGCGCCGTCGGAAGCTACAAAAACATTCAGTACTTC. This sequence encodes CSAVGSYKNIQYF.

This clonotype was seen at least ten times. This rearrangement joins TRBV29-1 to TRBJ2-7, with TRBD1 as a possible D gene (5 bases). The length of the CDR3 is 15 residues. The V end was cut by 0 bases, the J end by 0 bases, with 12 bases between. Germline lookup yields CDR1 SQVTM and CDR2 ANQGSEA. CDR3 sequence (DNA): TGCAGCGTTGAAGATCAAAGAAGGGGCTCCTACGAGCAGTACTTC. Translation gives CSVEDQRRGSYEQYF.

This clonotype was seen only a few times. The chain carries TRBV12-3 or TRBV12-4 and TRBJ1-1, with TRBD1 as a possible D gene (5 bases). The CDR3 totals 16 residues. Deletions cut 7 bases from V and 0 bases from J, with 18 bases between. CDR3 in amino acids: CASTAVDTLLNTEAFF. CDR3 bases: TGTGCCAGCACAGCGGTGGACACTTTATTGAACACTGAAGCTTTCTTT.

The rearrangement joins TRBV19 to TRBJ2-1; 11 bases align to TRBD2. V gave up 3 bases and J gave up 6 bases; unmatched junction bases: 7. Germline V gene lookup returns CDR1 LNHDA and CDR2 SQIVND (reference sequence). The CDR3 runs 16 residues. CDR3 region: CASSISVSGGANEQFF. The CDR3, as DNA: TGTGCCAGTAGTATCTCGGTTAGCGGGGGGGCCAATGAGCAGTTCTTC.

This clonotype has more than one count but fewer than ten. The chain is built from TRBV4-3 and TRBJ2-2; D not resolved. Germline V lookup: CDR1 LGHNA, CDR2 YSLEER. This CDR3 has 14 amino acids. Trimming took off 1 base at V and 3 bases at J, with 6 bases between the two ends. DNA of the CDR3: TGCGCCAGCAGCCAAGGTGGGGACACCGGGGAGCTGTTTTTT. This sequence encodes CASSQGGDTGELFF.

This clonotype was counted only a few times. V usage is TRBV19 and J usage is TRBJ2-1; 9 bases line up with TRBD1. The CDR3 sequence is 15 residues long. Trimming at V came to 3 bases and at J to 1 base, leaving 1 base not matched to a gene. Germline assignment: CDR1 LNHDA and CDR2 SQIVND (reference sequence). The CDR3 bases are TGTGCCAGTAGTATGACAGGGGGATCCTACAATGAGCAGTTCTTC. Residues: CASSMTGGSYNEQFF.

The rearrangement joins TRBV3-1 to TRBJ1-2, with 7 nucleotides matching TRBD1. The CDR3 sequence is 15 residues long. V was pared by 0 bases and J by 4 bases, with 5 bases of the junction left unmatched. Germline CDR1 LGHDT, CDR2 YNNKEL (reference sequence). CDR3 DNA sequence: TGTGCCAGCAGCCAAGAGAGGACAGGAATCTATGGCTACACCTTC. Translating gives CASSQERTGIYGYTF.